This TCR beta chain originates from a study of vaccination effects on CD4 cells after COVID-19. The junction had 8 bases not matched to a gene; V was cut back by 6 bases and J by 0 bases. The germline V gene encodes CDR1 MDHEN and CDR2 SYDVKM. The CDR3 is 16 amino acids. Under the ViraFEST assay, PBMC were stimulated with viral peptide pools so that antigen-specific CD4+ T cells expanded. Sequencing was performed afterwards. It was after roughly 11 days of culture that CD4+ T cells were isolated. Nucleocapsid antibodies stayed negative before and after vaccination, showing no earlier SARS-CoV-2 infection. Clones were read by immunoSEQ multiplex PCR, and TCRdb kept only the in-frame ones, dropping some. The repertoire holds 40,000 to 45,000 clones, 77% seen once, with about 3% in the top ten. In this sample, this clone turned up a few times. Antigen: not known.

This chain uses TRBV28 with TRBJ1-3; 7 bases align to TRBD1. Sequencing was performed on CD4+ T cells from PBMCs cultured with HCoV-NL63 spike peptides, taken before COVID-19 vaccination. The TCR comes from a human donor who received a COVID-19 vaccine. CDR3 nucleotide sequence: TGTGCCAGCAGGCCGTTCGGGACAGTCTCTGGAAACACCATATATTTT. Amino acids: CASRPFGTVSGNTIYF. The whole variable domain, filled in from reference TRBV28 and TRBJ1-3, reads DVKVTQSSRYLVKRTGEKVFLECVQDMDHENMFWYRQDPGLGLRLIYFSYDVKMKEKGDIPEGYSVSREKKERFSLILESASTNQTSMYLCASRPFGTVSGNTIYFGEGSWLTVV.